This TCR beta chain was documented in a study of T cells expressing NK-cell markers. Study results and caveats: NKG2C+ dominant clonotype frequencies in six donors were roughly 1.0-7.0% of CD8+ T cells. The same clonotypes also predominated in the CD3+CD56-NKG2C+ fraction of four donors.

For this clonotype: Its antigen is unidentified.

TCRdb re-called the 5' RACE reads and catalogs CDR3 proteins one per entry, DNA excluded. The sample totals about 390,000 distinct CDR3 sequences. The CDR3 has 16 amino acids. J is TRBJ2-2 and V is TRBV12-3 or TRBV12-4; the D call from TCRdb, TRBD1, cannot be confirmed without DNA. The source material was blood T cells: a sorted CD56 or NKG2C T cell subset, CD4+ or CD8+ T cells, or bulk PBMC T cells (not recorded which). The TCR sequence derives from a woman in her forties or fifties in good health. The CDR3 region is CASSLDPGTLVGELFF.